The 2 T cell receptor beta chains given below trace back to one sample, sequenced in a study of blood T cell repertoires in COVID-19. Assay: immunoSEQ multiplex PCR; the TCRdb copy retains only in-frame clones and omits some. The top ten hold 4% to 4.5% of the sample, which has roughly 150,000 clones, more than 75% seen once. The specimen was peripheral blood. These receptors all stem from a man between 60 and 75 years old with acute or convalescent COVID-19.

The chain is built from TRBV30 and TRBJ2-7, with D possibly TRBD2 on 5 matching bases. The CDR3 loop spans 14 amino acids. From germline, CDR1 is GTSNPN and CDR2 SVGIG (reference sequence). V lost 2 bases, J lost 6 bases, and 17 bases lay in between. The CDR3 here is CAWSKRGLGGEQYF. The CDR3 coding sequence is TGTGCCTGGAGTAAACGGGGATTAGGCGGCGAGCAGTACTTC.

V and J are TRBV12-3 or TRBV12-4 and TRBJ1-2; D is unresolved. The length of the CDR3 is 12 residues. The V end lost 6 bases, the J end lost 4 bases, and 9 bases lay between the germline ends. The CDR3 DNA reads TGTGCCAGCAGCTCATCGGGCTATGGCTACACCTTC. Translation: CASSSSGYGYTF.